This TCR beta chain was sequenced during a study of blood T cell repertoires in COVID-19. TCRdb keeps only in-frame clones here, not all; method: immunoSEQ multiplex PCR. Of more than 15,000 clones detected, roughly 89% appear once; the ten largest clones hold 20% to 25%. The CDR3 has 14 amino acids. Germline CDR1 reads MNHEY; CDR2 reads SVGAGI. V was shortened by 8 bases and J by 6 bases, with 16 bases between the two germline ends. The clonotype originates from a man aged 55-75 years with acute or convalescent COVID-19. Sequenced: peripheral blood. This chain joins TRBV6-5 and TRBJ2-2, with a possible D match to TRBD2 (6 bases). CDR3 amino acids: CASAPGVDSGELFF. The CDR3 bases are TGTGCCAGCGCCCCGGGGGTGGATTCCGGGGAGCTGTTTTTT.